This TCR beta chain was identified in a study of cytotoxic CD8 clonotypes in ibrutinib-treated CLL. About the study: Partial responses totalled roughly 24 and complete responses 2; after median 68 months, 14 remained remitted and roughly twelve progressed.

About 2.2 micrograms of genomic DNA, which was extracted from cryopreserved PBMCs, served as the material used for the TCR beta libraries. As regards this clone: No antigen is known for it.

Study-level findings and limits: Clonotypes that were public were uncommon, and they contracted or stayed stable on treatment.

The CDR3 has 15 amino acids. Trimming took off 2 bases at V and 7 bases at J, with 19 bases between the two ends. Looked up from germline, CDR1 is SGHNT and CDR2 is YYREEE (reference sequence). With sequencing, the targeted depth ranged from 1 in 200,000 to 1 in 1 million T cells. TCRdb keeps only in-frame clones here, not all; method: immunoSEQ multiplex PCR. The table has almost 250,000 clones, 60% to 75% seen once. This TCR came from a human donor with chronic lymphocytic leukemia. The gene calls are TRBV5-4 and TRBJ2-7; D is perhaps TRBD1 (6 bases). The sample here was PBMCs, taken after 24 months of ibrutinib treatment. CDR3 in DNA: TGTGCCAGCAGCTTCATGGGGGCCCGTACCTTGGAGCAGTACTTC. It specifies CASSFMGARTLEQYF.